This TCR beta chain was recorded in a study of OX40 agonist ivuxolimab in advanced cancers. About the investigation overall: Ivuxolimab was a fully human IgG2 agonistic monoclonal antibody targeting the costimulatory receptor OX40 (CD134). The paper covers the monotherapy dose-escalation part of the phase I ivuxolimab trial, which included N of about 51 patients. Among the approximately 50 dose-escalation patients, around 19 had hepatocellular carcinoma, 15 or so melanoma, 9 renal cell carcinoma and 9 head and neck cancer. Partial responses occurred in three dose-escalation patients: two with cutaneous melanoma and one with hepatocellular carcinoma. In the dose-escalation cohort, around 80% of patients were male, and the mean age was roughly 60 years with a range of 23 to 79. The purpose of peripheral TCRbeta sequencing was to test whether ivuxolimab changed TCR sequence diversity and led to clonal T-cell expansion. Intravenous ivuxolimab was administered to patients every 2 weeks at six dose levels: 0.01, 0.1, 0.3, 1.5, 3 and 10 mg/kg. Prior anti-PD-1, anti-PD-L1 or anti-CTLA-4 therapy was permitted, and less than 45% of dose-escalation patients had received checkpoint inhibitors.

The trial excluded patients who had a history of autoimmune disease or were on systemic immunosuppression. Peripheral blood for TCR sequencing was collected from all dose cohorts at baseline, on cycle 4 day 1, and on cycle 7 day 1. Samples came from an open-label, multicenter, first-in-human phase I dose-escalation trial of ivuxolimab. Adults with locally advanced or metastatic melanoma, renal cell carcinoma, hepatocellular carcinoma or head and neck squamous cell carcinoma were enrolled in the trial. Before TCR sequencing, CD4+ T cells and CD8+ T cells were sorted from peripheral blood as separate populations. The germline V gene specifies MNHNS as CDR1 and SASEGT as CDR2. The V end loses 4 bases and the J end loses 0 bases, and a stretch of 15 bases separates them. Spanning cysteine to phenylalanine, the CDR3 consists of 16 amino acids. The entry retains the CDR3 DNA only, 48 bases that are in frame from base 1.

Details on this clone: This receptor's antigen is unknown. No base quality values were provided; no much bigger clone lies one nucleotide off.

Genomic DNA was extracted from sorted cells for sequencing of the TCRbeta CDR3 region. The immunoSEQ Assay was used for sequencing of TCRbeta CDR3 regions. Entries here come from immuneACCESS through TCRdb and include only in-frame sequences with V and J called. Some clones fail to appear in such tables; in the studies checked, an unresolved V gene covers under half of the shortfall, and the cause of the remainder is unknown. In all, the sample holds about 50,000 clones, and approximately 86% of those were seen once. Together, the top ten hold around 1.8% of the sample. Here is what the overall study found, with its caveats: On average, CD8+ T cells showed more expanded clones than CD4+ T cells after ivuxolimab. At doses of 0.1 to 3.0 mg/kg, clonal expansion of both CD4+ and CD8+ T cells in blood was seen between baseline and week 6. In partial responders in the 0.1-3.0 mg/kg groups, normalized peripheral clonal expansion was found to be among the lowest, especially among CD8+ T cells. Low levels of normalized T-cell clonal expansion were also seen in some patients who did not respond. The antigen specificity of the clonally expanded peripheral T cells was not determined.

The TCR comes from an adult with an advanced solid tumor such as melanoma, head and neck, liver or kidney cancer. The chain employs TRBV6-1 and TRBJ1-1; the D gene lacks a confident call. Sequencing used CD4+ or CD8+ T cells sorted from blood, obtained in a trial of the OX40 agonist ivuxolimab. CDR3 reads: CASSGHPVEVNTEAFF. The nucleotide sequence is TGTGCCAGCAGTGGGCATCCCGTGGAGGTGAACACTGAAGCTTTCTTT.